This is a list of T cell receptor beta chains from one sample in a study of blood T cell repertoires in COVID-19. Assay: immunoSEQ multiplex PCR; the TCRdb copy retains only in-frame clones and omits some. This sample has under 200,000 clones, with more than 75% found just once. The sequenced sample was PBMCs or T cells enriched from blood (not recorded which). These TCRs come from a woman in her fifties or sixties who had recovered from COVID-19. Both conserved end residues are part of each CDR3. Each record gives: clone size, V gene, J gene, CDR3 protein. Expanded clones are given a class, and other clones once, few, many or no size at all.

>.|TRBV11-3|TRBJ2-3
CASSLAGRGRDTQYF
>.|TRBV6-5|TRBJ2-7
CASSSSTNTEQYF
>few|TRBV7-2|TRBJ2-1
CASSANPTAYNEQFF
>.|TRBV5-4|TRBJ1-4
CASSLRGEKLFF
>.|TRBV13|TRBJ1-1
CASSLTFPTEAFF
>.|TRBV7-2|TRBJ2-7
CASSSHPTGYYEQYF
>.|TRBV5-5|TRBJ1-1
CASSPADRYTEAFF
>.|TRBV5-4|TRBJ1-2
CASSLELRGDYGYTF
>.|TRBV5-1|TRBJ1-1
CASSLELGAGTEAFF
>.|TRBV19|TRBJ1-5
CASSPTSGDEKPQHF
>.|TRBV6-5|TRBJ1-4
CASSYSGAQTNEKLFF
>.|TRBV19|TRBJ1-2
CASTGTGGAGNYGYTF
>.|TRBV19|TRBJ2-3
CASSIFSGVADTQYF
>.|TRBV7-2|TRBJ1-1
CASSRLLVGGATEAFF
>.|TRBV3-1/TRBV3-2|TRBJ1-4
CASSQEERLRFEELFF
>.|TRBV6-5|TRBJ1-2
CASSYTGGAARYGYTF
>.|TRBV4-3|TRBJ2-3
CASSQDPRRTGSTDTQYF
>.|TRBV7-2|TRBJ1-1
CASSSTDRVNTEAFF
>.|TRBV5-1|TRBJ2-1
CASSPTSGSSYNEQFF
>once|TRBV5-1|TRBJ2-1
CASSLEGGSYNEQFF
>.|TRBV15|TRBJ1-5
CATSRVGTGVQPQHF
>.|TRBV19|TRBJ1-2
CASSRTQLGYTF
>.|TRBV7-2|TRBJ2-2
CASSRDRVPGELFF
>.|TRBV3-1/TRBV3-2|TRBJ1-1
CASSQAQGAGTEAFF
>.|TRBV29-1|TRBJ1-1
CSVDRGTNTEAFF
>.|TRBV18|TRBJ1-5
CASSPLAGAVEPQHF
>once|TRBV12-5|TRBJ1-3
CASGLAPQRLLSGNTIYF
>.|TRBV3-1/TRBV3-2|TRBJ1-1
CASSQVREGAFF
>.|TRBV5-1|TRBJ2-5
CASSSLSGGGRETQYF
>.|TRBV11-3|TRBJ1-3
CASSLGGTGGSGNTIYF
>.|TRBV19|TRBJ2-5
CASSRDFTETQYF
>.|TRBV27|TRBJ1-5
CASSGLLVRGCNQPQHF
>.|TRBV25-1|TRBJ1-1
CASSAVIRGGRVVTEAFF
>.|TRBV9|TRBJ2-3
CASSVELAGSTDTQYF
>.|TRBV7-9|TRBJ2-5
CASSLAEYQETQYF
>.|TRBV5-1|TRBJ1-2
CASRGDPGRGGYTF
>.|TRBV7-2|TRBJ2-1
CASSLGSGGAAEQFF
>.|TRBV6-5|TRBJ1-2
CASSRVGGRGYTF
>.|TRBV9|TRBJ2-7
CASSNGQGSYEQYF
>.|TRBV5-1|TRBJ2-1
CASSGLGGFDEQFF
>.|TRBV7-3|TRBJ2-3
CASGRTSIDTQYF
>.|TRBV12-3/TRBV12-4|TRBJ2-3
CASSLRPGDTQYF